This T cell receptor beta chain came from a study of blood T cell repertoires in COVID-19 (dated by TCRdb to the early 2020s). For the wider study: The collaborator samples originated in the United States, Italy and Spain and spanned the acute and convalescent phases of COVID-19. The prospective study material was composed of cDNA or gDNA derived from T cells, B-cell-depleted T cells, or PBMCs. Deeply sampled blood TCRbeta repertoires from subjects exposed to, actively infected with, or recovered from COVID-19 were included in the dataset. The repertoires were released in a freely available public database meant as a resource for research on the immune response to SARS-CoV-2. Samples came from the ongoing ImmuneRACE study (first 160 participants) plus 1,254 subjects from 6 global collaborators. The sample metadata nearly always contained a de-identified subject ID, COVID-19 status, age in years and sex. HLA class I and class II types, where available, came from metadata supplied by the sample provider rather than from assay-based typing. General study outcomes and caveats: The quantity of clinical and demographic metadata differed by source and by participant and was supplied without curation.

Samples from volunteer blood donors who had recovered from COVID-19 were contributed by a second Seattle source. The collaborating institutions used their own protocols to collect whole blood in K2EDTA tubes. For TCRbeta analysis, collaborators shipped samples as frozen whole blood, isolated PBMCs, or DNA extracted from either of those sample types. The CDR3 contains 16 residues, cysteine and phenylalanine counted. The sequence is cut down to CDR3 DNA, 48 bases in frame from base 1. Via the germline V gene, CDR1 is SGDLS and CDR2 YYNGEE. V and J lose 6 bases and 5 bases, and a span of 20 bases separates them. TCRbeta CDR3 regions were amplified from genomic DNA by means of the immunoSEQ Assay, a bias-controlled multiplex PCR. Regarding the original processing steps: Nucleated cell counts per sample were estimated from amplification of reference gene primers within the assay. Sequence reads were collapsed and filtered to measure the absolute abundance of every unique TCRbeta CDR3 rearrangement. For each sample, productive Simpson clonality was calculated as the square root of Simpson's diversity index over productive rearrangements. TCRdb mirrors the immuneACCESS table, restricted to in-frame sequences. Some clones are absent from its copies; in checked studies, under half trace to an unresolved V gene, and the reason for the others is unknown. V, J and clone size reflect that table, while D and trimming were determined from the DNA. The sample records about 260,000 clones, about 87% of which are singletons. The top ten clonotypes cover more than 1.3% of the sample.

Details on this clone: No cognate antigen has been identified for it. No much larger clonotype is one base removed from it; base qualities were not supplied.

This receptor was identified in a woman aged 40 to 55 who had recovered from COVID-19. The specimen sequenced was peripheral blood. The chain was built from TRBV9 and TRBJ2-2; perhaps TRBD1 is the D gene, with 5 bases matching. The DNA is TGTGCCAGCACCCCCAGTGGGGCCCTAACTACCGGGGAGCTGTTTTTT. Translated, this is CASTPSGALTTGELFF.